This T cell receptor beta chain is drawn from a study of T cell changes during pregnancy in multiple sclerosis. Profiled with immunoSEQ multiplex PCR; TCRdb holds only in-frame clones, not every one. The table shows 20,000 to 25,000 clones, with approximately 86% occurring only once. V trimming: 3 bases; J trimming: 7 bases; junction bases outside the gene matches: 8. The length of the CDR3 is 15 residues. Germline V gene data show CDR1 as LNHDA and CDR2 as SQIVND (reference sequence). This TCR was sampled from a female donor in good health, enrolled as a control in a pregnancy study. The specimen was CD8+ T cells from peripheral blood mononuclear cells, collected in the first trimester of pregnancy. The rearrangement links TRBV19 to TRBJ1-4, with 7 bases aligning to TRBD1. The DNA of the CDR3 is TGTGCCAGTAGTATTGAGGACAGGCCCGTTGAAAAACTGTTTTTT. Residues: CASSIEDRPVEKLFF. The whole variable domain, remainder taken from reference TRBV19 and TRBJ1-4, is DGGITQSPKYLFRKEGQNVTLSCEQNLNHDAMYWYRQDPGQGLRLIYYSQIVNDFQKGDIAEGYSVSREKKESFPLTVTSAQKNPTAFYLCASSIEDRPVEKLFFGSGTQLSVL.